In its sample, the clone carrying this T cell receptor (beta chain) was seen many times. This sample was taken from a study of early T cells in non-severe SARS-CoV-2 infection. The CDR3 extends over 15 amino acids. Germline CDR1 MDHEN, CDR2 SYDVKM. V was cut by 6 bases and J by 4 bases, with 16 bases left in between. Researchers tagged individual cDNA molecules with unique molecular identifiers. TCRdb reanalysed the 5' RACE reads using MiXCR and keeps one entry per CDR3 protein. The repertoire holds roughly 86,000 distinct CDR3 sequences, with roughly 6% as singletons. Sequencing used whole blood. The V gene is TRBV28, the J gene TRBJ1-5, with D maybe TRBD1 (5 bases). This clonotype was obtained from an adult who was a healthcare worker with PCR-confirmed SARS-CoV-2 infection or an uninfected control (not recorded which). In DNA, the CDR3 is TGTGCCAGCAGCCTGAGGCAGGGATTTAATCAGCCCCAGCATTTT. Translated: CASSLRQGFNQPQHF.